The entry that follows covers one T cell receptor beta chain sequence. The data stem from a study of brain T cells in children with intractable seizures. TCRdb keeps only in-frame clones here, not all; method: immunoSEQ multiplex PCR. The table lists roughly 64,000 clones, roughly 95% of them singletons, with roughly 0.4% in the top ten. Surgery cases with the highest brain T cell transcript signatures were chosen for sequencing. The CDR3 covers 13 residues. Germline loops: CDR1 SGHAT, CDR2 FQNNGV. Deletions cut 1 base from V and 4 bases from J, with 6 bases between. The source of this sequence is a boy younger than two with focal cortical dysplasia and intractable seizures. The starting material was peripheral blood, obtained at surgery. The chain uses TRBV11-2 and TRBJ2-3; D gene unclear. CDR3 sequence (DNA): TGTGCCAGCAGCTTAGTTTGGGCAGATACGCAGTATTTT. It translates to CASSLVWADTQYF.